The subject of this entry is one TCR beta chain. The sample holds many counts of this clone. The antigen it recognizes is unknown. A much larger clone lies one base from this, so it may be a read error. The cysteine opens and the phenylalanine closes a CDR3 of 12 amino acids. CDR3 DNA is the only sequence kept; it has 36 bases, read in frame from the first base. CDR1 and CDR2 were assigned from the germline V gene (reference sequence) as MNHEY and SMNVEV. Before undergoing thyroid surgery, none of the patients had been given any kind of treatment. Using T-cell receptor beta sequencing, the researchers looked back retrospectively at clinical samples from patients, gathered between about 2012 and 2018. The sample originates from a study of metastatic and nonmetastatic thyroid tumors (dated by TCRdb to about 2020). Background for the entire study: Repertoires from peripheral blood and from tumor or nodule tissue samples of malignant and benign thyroid patients were compared. What the research found in general, with its limitations: TCR beta diversity was reported as significantly higher in malignant tumors than in benign nodules, in both blood and tumor samples.

The library came from PCR. The sequencer was an Illumina HiSeq 4000. High-throughput sequencing was used to profile the TCR beta-chain CDR3 region of every patient. The source study handled its data this way. The researchers built a classifier to tell apart papillary thyroid cancer patients with distant metastasis, based on CDR3 differences among clinicopathological groups. Repertoire diversity was assessed with the Shannon index, and tumor-blood repertoire similarity with the Morisita-Horn index. TCRdb reran the public reads through fastp at Q25 and MiXCR, keeping productive beta chains. The V and J calls and clone size come from TCRdb's table, not from the authors' own analysis. The sample table lists about 16,000 clones, over 10% of them with a count of one. The ten largest clones take up less than 35% of the sample.

Sequencing was carried out using blood. The TCR originated in a female donor with papillary thyroid cancer or a benign thyroid nodule (not recorded which). Some clones in this sample may be carry-over from other donors' samples. The V gene is TRBV27 and the J gene is TRBJ1-2; the D gene is unclear. The CDR3 protein: CVSRAPFVGYTF. Here is the DNA: TGTGTCAGCAGAGCACCTTTCGTTGGCTACACCTTC.